The T cell receptor (beta chain) under discussion was sequenced for a study of blood T cells in healthy people across ages. The V gene's germline CDR1 is MNHEY and CDR2 SMNVEV (reference sequence). V lost 2 bases and J 5 bases, leaving 13 bases between the germline ends. The CDR3 is made up of 15 amino acids. A second about 6 to 12 cycle PCR used barcoded and J-beta primers. TCRdb re-called the 5' RACE reads through MiXCR, storing one row per CDR3 protein. The sample shows about 1,400,000 distinct CDR3 sequences, around 39% of them seen only once. This TCR was recovered from a woman aged 18-29 years in good health. Sequencing was performed on blood. J is TRBJ1-5 and V is TRBV27, with no clear D. The DNA for the CDR3 is TGTGCCAGCAGTTTAGTCCCGGGTCTCGATCAGCCCCAGCATTTT. It translates to CASSLVPGLDQPQHF.